The rows below give T cell receptor beta chains drawn from one sample of a study of blood T cell repertoires in COVID-19. Some clones are missing from TCRdb's copy, which holds only in-frame ones; the method was immunoSEQ multiplex PCR. The sample consists of over 250,000 clones, 75% to 90% of them appearing once. Sequencing input: peripheral blood. The origin of the receptors is a woman aged 40 to 50 who had recovered from COVID-19. Both conserved end residues are part of each CDR3. A D gene is named only where the DNA matches it firmly. A clone size is listed for some rows: how often the clone was seen (once, few, many), or a class if it is expanded.

-,TRBV6-1,TRBD1,TRBJ1-5,CASSDPTGRRNQPQHF,TGTGCCAGCAGTGATCCGACAGGGAGGCGCAATCAGCCCCAGCATTTT
-,TRBV29-1,TRBD2,TRBJ2-1,CSVVGLAGRRNEQFF,TGCAGCGTCGTTGGACTAGCGGGGCGGCGCAATGAGCAGTTCTTC
-,TRBV7-9,-,TRBJ1-1,CASSRLGSEAFF,TGTGCCAGCAGCCGACTTGGTAGTGAAGCTTTCTTT
-,TRBV20-1,TRBD1,TRBJ1-1,CSASPTGMAFF,TGCAGTGCTAGCCCGACAGGGATGGCTTTCTTT
-,TRBV10-3,-,TRBJ2-3,CAISSGTSNTDTQYF,TGTGCCATCAGCTCCGGGACAAGCAACACAGATACGCAGTATTTT
-,TRBV6-2/TRBV6-3,TRBD1,TRBJ2-7,CASSDPPGTGYYEQYF,TGTGCCAGCAGTGACCCGCCTGGGACAGGGTACTACGAGCAGTACTTC
-,TRBV7-6,-,TRBJ2-1,CASSLEAGFYNEQFF,TGTGCCAGCAGCTTAGAGGCAGGTTTCTACAATGAGCAGTTCTTC
-,TRBV5-8,-,TRBJ2-7,CASSLVPRDSHEQYF,TGTGCCAGCAGCTTGGTTCCCAGGGATAGCCACGAGCAGTACTTC
-,TRBV6-5,TRBD1,TRBJ1-2,CASRAQGGNGYTF,TGTGCCAGCAGGGCCCAGGGGGGAAATGGCTACACCTTC
-,TRBV19,TRBD1,TRBJ2-1,CASSIEGAHYYNEQFF,TGTGCCAGTAGTATCGAGGGGGCGCACTACTACAATGAGCAGTTCTTC
once,TRBV27,-,TRBJ2-7,CASKGAPYEQYF,TGTGCCAGCAAAGGGGCCCCCTACGAGCAGTACTTC
-,TRBV9,-,TRBJ2-7,CASSVAATSYEQYF,TGTGCCAGCAGCGTAGCGGCAACTAGTTACGAGCAGTACTTC
-,TRBV5-1,-,TRBJ2-5,CASRAQEQETQYF,TGCGCCAGCAGAGCTCAGGAACAAGAGACCCAGTACTTC
-,TRBV9,-,TRBJ1-2,CASSVGPGGYTF,TGTGCCAGCAGCGTAGGACCGGGTGGCTACACCTTC
-,TRBV10-2,TRBD1,TRBJ1-1,CASKGQGVDVAFF,TGCGCCAGCAAGGGACAGGGGGTTGACGTAGCTTTCTTT
-,TRBV4-1,TRBD1,TRBJ1-1,CASSRMGQRNTEAFF,TGCGCCAGCAGCCGCATGGGACAGAGGAACACTGAAGCTTTCTTT
once,TRBV6-1,-,TRBJ1-5,CASSEWGGWKPQHF,TGTGCCAGCAGTGAATGGGGGGGGTGGAAGCCCCAGCATTTT
-,TRBV7-2,TRBD1,TRBJ1-4,CASSPGQGRLLNEKLFF,TGTGCCAGCAGCCCCGGACAGGGGCGTCTACTTAATGAAAAACTGTTTTTT
-,TRBV10-2,-,TRBJ1-2,CASSEIRGTYGYTF,TGCGCCAGCAGTGAAATCAGGGGAACCTATGGCTACACCTTC
-,TRBV6-4,TRBD2,TRBJ2-2,CARPTSGGANTGELFF,TGTGCCAGACCGACTAGCGGGGGCGCGAACACCGGGGAGCTGTTTTTT
-,TRBV2,TRBD1,TRBJ1-3,CASRPPGQANTIYF,TGTGCCAGCAGGCCGCCGGGACAGGCGAACACCATATATTTT
-,TRBV18,TRBD1,TRBJ2-7,CASSPRPGQGSYEQYF,TGTGCCAGCTCACCGCGTCCGGGACAGGGCTCGTACGAGCAGTACTTC
-,TRBV3-1/TRBV3-2,TRBD2,TRBJ2-1,CASSFGLAASNEQFF,TGTGCCAGCAGCTTCGGACTAGCTGCATCCAATGAGCAGTTCTTC
-,TRBV5-1,TRBD1,TRBJ1-3,CASSLEGQGSGNTIYF,TGCGCCAGCAGCTTGGAAGGACAGGGGTCTGGAAACACCATATATTTT
few,TRBV11-2,-,TRBJ1-1,CASSFRGGAEAFF,TGTGCCAGCAGCTTTAGGGGGGGGGCTGAAGCTTTCTTT
-,TRBV4-3,-,TRBJ2-6,CASSQDSRTGANVLTF,TGCGCCAGCAGCCAAGATTCCCGGACAGGGGCCAACGTCCTGACTTTC
-,TRBV4-3,-,TRBJ2-1,CASSQENSLSSYNEQFF,TGCGCCAGCAGCCAAGAGAACTCCTTGAGCTCCTACAATGAGCAGTTCTTC
-,TRBV7-2,TRBD1,TRBJ1-5,CASSPPGGQDQPQHF,TGTGCCAGCAGCCCTCCCGGTGGACAGGATCAGCCCCAGCATTTT
-,TRBV10-3,TRBD2,TRBJ2-7,CAAATGGEQYF,TGTGCCGCTGCGACGGGGGGCGAGCAGTACTTC
-,TRBV5-1,-,TRBJ2-5,CASSPFGGRGQETQYF,TGCGCCAGCAGCCCCTTCGGGGGGCGGGGGCAAGAGACCCAGTACTTC
-,TRBV6-2/TRBV6-3,TRBD2,TRBJ2-3,CASSSGLAGVSDTQYF,TGTGCCAGCAGCTCCGGACTAGCGGGGGTTTCAGATACGCAGTATTTT
-,TRBV7-9,TRBD1,TRBJ2-7,CASSQGTGLAYEQYF,TGTGCCAGCAGCCAGGGGACAGGGTTGGCCTACGAGCAGTACTTC
-,TRBV12-5,-,TRBJ1-1,CASGPAGTGNTEAFF,TGTGCTAGTGGTCCCGCGGGGACGGGGAACACTGAAGCTTTCTTT
few,TRBV10-3,TRBD1,TRBJ1-3,CAISFGQGDSGNTIYF,TGTGCCATCTCGTTTGGACAGGGGGATTCTGGAAACACCATATATTTT
-,TRBV18,TRBD1,TRBJ1-3,CASSPRQGRGNTIYF,TGTGCCAGCTCACCCAGACAGGGTCGAGGAAACACCATATATTTT
few,TRBV9,-,TRBJ1-6,CASSNTATSSYNSPLHF,TGTGCCAGCAGCAATACCGCCACCAGCTCCTATAATTCACCCCTCCACTTT
-,TRBV5-4,-,TRBJ2-2,CASSYSTYTGELFF,TGTGCCAGCAGCTACTCCACTTACACCGGGGAGCTGTTTTTT
-,TRBV20-1,TRBD1,TRBJ1-2,CSAGQGSGYTF,TGCAGTGCTGGACAGGGGTCTGGCTACACCTTC
-,TRBV12-5,TRBD1,TRBJ2-2,CASGTGQGRTGELFF,TGTGCTAGTGGTACGGGACAGGGGAGGACCGGGGAGCTGTTTTTT
-,TRBV7-8,TRBD1,TRBJ2-6,CASSRLGDRGLSGANVLTF,TGTGCCAGCAGCCGACTTGGGGACAGGGGTCTAAGCGGGGCCAACGTCCTGACTTTC
-,TRBV10-3,TRBD1,TRBJ1-1,CATQGVRTEAFF,TGTGCCACCCAGGGGGTCCGCACTGAAGCTTTCTTT
few,TRBV7-9,TRBD2,TRBJ2-3,CASSHTLAGAGTDTQYF,TGTGCCAGCAGCCATACCCTAGCGGGGGCTGGAACAGATACGCAGTATTTT
-,TRBV5-1,TRBD1,TRBJ1-1,CASSPTSDRGHMNTEAFF,TGCGCCAGCAGCCCGACCTCGGACAGGGGACACATGAACACTGAAGCTTTCTTT